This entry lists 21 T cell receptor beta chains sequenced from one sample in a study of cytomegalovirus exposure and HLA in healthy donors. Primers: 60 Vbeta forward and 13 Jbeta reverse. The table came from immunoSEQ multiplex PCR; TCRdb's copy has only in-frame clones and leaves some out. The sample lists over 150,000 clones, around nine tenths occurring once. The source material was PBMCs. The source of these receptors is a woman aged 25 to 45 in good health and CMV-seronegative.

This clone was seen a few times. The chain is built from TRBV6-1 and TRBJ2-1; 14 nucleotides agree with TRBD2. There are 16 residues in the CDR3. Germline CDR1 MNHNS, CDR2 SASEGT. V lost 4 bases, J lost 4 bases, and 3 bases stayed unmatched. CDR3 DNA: TGTGCCAGCAGTGGGGGGACTAGCGGGAGTTACAATGAGCAGTTCTTC. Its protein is CASSGGTSGSYNEQFF.

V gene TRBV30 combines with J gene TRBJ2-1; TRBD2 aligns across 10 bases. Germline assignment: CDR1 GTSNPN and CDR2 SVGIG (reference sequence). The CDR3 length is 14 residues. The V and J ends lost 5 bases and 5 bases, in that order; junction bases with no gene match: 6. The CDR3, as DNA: TGTGCCTGGTGGACTAGCGGAAGGGACAATGAGCAGTTCTTC. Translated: CAWWTSGRDNEQFF.

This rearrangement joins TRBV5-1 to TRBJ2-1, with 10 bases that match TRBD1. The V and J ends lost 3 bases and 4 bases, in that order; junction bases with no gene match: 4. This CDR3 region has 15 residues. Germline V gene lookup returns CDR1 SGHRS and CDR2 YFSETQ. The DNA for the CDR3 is TGCGCCAGCAGCTCGACAGGGGGCTTTTACAATGAGCAGTTCTTC. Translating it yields CASSSTGGFYNEQFF.

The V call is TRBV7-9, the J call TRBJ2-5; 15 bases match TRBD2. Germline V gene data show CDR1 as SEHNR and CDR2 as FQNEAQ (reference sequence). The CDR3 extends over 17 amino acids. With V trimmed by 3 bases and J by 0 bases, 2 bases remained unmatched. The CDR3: CASSLGTSGRYQETQYF. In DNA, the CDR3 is TGTGCCAGCAGCTTGGGGACTAGCGGGAGGTACCAAGAGACCCAGTACTTC.

CDR3 sequence (DNA): TGTGCCAGCTCGCCGAGTGACAACGAGCAGTACTTC. Amino acid sequence: CASSPSDNEQYF. The J gene is TRBJ2-7, the V gene TRBV18; D is unclear. The V end was cut by 6 bases, the J end by 5 bases, with 11 bases between. CDR1 KGHSH and CDR2 LQKENI come from the germline V gene. The CDR3 is made up of 12 amino acids.

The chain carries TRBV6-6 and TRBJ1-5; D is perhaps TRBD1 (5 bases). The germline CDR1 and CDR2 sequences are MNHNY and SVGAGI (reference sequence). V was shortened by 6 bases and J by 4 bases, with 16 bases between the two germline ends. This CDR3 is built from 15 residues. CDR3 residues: CASSGRQGGNQPQHF. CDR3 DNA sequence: TGTGCCAGCAGCGGGAGGCAGGGTGGAAATCAGCCCCAGCATTTT.

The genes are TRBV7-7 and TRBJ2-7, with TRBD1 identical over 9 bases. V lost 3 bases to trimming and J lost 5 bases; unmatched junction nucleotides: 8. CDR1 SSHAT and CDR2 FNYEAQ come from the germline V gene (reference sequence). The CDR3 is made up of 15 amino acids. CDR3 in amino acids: CASSLGGTGSHEQYF. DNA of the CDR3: TGTGCCAGCAGCTTGGGGGGGACAGGGTCCCACGAGCAGTACTTC.

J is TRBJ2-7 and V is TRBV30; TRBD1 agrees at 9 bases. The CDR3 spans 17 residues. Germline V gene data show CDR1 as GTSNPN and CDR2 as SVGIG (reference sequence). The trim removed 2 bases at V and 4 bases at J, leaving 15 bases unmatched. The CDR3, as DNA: TGTGCCTGGAGTACACGGACAGGGGTGACTAGCAGATACGAGCAGTACTTC. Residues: CAWSTRTGVTSRYEQYF. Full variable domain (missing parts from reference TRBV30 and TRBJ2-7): SQTIHQWPATLVQPVGSPLSLECTVEGTSNPNLYWYRQAAGRGLQLLFYSVGIGQISSEVPQNLSASRPQDRQFILSSKKLLLSDSGFYLCAWSTRTGVTSRYEQYFGPGTRLTVT.

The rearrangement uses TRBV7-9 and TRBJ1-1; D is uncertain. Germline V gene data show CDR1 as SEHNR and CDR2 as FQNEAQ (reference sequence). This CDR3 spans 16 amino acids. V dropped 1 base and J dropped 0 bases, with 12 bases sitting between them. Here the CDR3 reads CASSLGPGTMNTEAFF. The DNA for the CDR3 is TGTGCCAGCAGCTTAGGACCGGGAACCATGAACACTGAAGCTTTCTTT.

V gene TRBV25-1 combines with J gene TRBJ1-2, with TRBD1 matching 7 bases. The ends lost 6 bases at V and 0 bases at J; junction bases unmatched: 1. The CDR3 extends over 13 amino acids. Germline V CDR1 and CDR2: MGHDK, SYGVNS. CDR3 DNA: TGTGCCAGCAGCGACAGGGCTAACTATGGCTACACCTTC. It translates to CASSDRANYGYTF.

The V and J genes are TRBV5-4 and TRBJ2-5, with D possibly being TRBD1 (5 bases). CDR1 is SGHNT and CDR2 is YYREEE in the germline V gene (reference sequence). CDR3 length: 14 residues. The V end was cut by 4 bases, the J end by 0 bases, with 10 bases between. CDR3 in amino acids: CASSQPGYQETQYF. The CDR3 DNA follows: TGTGCCAGCAGCCAGCCAGGGTACCAAGAGACCCAGTACTTC.

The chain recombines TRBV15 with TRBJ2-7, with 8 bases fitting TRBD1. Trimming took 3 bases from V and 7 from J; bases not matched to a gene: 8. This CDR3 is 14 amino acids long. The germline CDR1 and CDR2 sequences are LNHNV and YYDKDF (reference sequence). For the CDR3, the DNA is TGTGCCACCAGCAGCTTCCCCCGGGACAGGGAGCAGTACTTC. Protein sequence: CATSSFPRDREQYF.

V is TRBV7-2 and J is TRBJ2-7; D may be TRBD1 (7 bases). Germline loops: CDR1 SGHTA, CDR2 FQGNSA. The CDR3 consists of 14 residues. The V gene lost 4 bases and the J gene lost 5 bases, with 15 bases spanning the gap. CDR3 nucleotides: TGTGCCAGCAGCTCCCCAGGGGGGTTGGACGAGCAGTACTTC. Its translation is CASSSPGGLDEQYF.

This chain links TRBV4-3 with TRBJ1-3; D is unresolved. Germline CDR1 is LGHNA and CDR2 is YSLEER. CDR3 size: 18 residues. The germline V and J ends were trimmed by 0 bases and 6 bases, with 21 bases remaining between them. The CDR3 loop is CASSQDAGLGSELNTIYF. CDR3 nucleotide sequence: TGCGCCAGCAGCCAAGATGCGGGCCTTGGGTCAGAATTAAACACCATATATTTT.

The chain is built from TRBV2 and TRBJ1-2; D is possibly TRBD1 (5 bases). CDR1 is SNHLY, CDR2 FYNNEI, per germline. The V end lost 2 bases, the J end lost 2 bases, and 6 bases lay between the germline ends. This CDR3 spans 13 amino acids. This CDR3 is CASSERQNYGYTF. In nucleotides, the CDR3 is TGTGCCAGCAGTGAACGACAGAACTATGGCTACACCTTC.

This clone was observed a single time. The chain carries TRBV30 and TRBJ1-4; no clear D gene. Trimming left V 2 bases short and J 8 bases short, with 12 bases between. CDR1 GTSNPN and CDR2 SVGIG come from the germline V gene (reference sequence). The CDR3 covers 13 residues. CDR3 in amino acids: CAWSSRRGEKLFF. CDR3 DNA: TGTGCCTGGAGTTCCAGACGGGGAGAAAAACTGTTTTTT.

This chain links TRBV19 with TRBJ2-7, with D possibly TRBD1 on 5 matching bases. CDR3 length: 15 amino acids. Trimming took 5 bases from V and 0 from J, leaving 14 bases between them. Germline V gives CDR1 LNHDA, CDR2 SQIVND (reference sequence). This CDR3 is CASSPFDRSSYEQYF. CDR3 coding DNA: TGTGCCAGTAGTCCATTTGACAGAAGCTCCTACGAGCAGTACTTC.

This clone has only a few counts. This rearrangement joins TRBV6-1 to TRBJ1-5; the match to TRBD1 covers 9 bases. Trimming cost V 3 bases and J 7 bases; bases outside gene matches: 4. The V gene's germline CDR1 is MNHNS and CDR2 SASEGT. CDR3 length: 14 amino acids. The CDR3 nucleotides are TGTGCCAGCAGTGAGGGACAGGGTCGGCAGCCCCAGCATTTT. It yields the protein CASSEGQGRQPQHF.

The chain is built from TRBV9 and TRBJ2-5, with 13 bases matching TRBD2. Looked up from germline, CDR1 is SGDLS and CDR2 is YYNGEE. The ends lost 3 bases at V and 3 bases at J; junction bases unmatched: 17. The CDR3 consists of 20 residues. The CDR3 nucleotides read TGTGCCAGCAGCGCCCAACTCGGACTAGCGGGAGCTACCCGCGAAGAGACCCAGTACTTC. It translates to CASSAQLGLAGATREETQYF.

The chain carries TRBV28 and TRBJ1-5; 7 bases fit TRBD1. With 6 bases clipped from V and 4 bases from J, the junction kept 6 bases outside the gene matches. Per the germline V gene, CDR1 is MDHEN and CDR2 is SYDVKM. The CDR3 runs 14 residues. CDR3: CASSIAGGNQPQHF. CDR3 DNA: TGTGCCAGCAGCATCGCAGGGGGAAATCAGCCCCAGCATTTT.

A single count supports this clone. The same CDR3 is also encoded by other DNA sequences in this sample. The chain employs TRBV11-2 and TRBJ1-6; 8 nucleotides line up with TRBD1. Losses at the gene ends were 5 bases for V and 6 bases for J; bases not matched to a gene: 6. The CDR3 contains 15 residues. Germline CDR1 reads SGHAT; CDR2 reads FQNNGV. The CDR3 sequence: CASSLGQGSNSPLHF. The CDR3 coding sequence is TGTGCCAGCAGCCTAGGACAGGGTAGTAATTCACCCCTCCACTTT.